Described below is a single TCR beta chain sequence and its context. Trimming stripped 0 bases from V and 5 bases from J, with 14 bases between. The V gene's germline CDR1 is SGDLS and CDR2 YYNGEE. This CDR3 is built from 15 residues. Here immunoSEQ multiplex PCR was the method, and the copy in TCRdb shows in-frame clones only, minus some. The data hold some 150,000 clones, with 93% observed a single time. The data derive from a study of control samples from healthy donors and cancer patients. V and J are TRBV9 and TRBJ2-5; tentatively, D is TRBD2 (5 bases). This sequence originates from a man over 45 in good health. The sample consisted of blood. The DNA of the CDR3 is TGTGCCAGCAGCGTAGAGGCCGGGATAAGGGAGACCCAGTACTTC. Translation gives CASSVEAGIRETQYF.